The 5 T cell receptor beta chains below were found in one sample sequenced in a study of blood T cell repertoires in COVID-19. The repertoire was sequenced with immunoSEQ multiplex PCR; TCRdb's copy has only in-frame clones and lacks some. The data show roughly 64,000 clones, more than 75% seen once. The sequencing input was peripheral blood. The receptor source for this set is a man aged 55 to 69 with COVID-19, enrolled during active disease.

This clone came up a few times. The chain is built from TRBV3-1 (or the pseudogene TRBV3-2) and TRBJ2-1; the D gene is possibly TRBD2 (6 bases). The V gene's germline CDR1 is LGHDT and CDR2 YNNKEL (reference sequence). There are 15 residues in the CDR3. V was shortened by 4 bases and J by 9 bases, with 19 bases between the two germline ends. The CDR3, as DNA: TGTGCCAGCAGCCCAACCTCAGCCCGGGACTCTGAGCAGTTCTTC. It translates to CASSPTSARDSEQFF.

V is TRBV7-2 and J is TRBJ1-1; 9 bases are a match to TRBD1. Trimming cost V 5 bases and J 4 bases; bases outside gene matches: 5. CDR1 is SGHTA and CDR2 is FQGNSA in the germline V gene. This CDR3 contains 14 residues. CDR3 bases: TGTGCCAGCAGCACCGGGACAGGGATCACTGAAGCTTTCTTT. Protein product: CASSTGTGITEAFF.

The chain carries TRBV4-1 and TRBJ2-3, with TRBD1 as a possible D gene (6 bases). Deletions cut 1 base from V and 4 bases from J, with 15 bases between. Germline CDR1 is MGHRA and CDR2 is YSYEKL. This CDR3 is built from 16 residues. The CDR3 nucleotides are TGCGCCAGCAGCCAAGCCCCCGGGACAAGTTCAGATACGCAGTATTTT. Protein: CASSQAPGTSSDTQYF.

This chain joins TRBV5-1 and TRBJ2-5; 9 bases agree with TRBD2. Germline trimming cut 3 bases from V and 3 bases from J; bases unmatched to any gene: 9. Germline-derived CDR1 and CDR2 are SGHRS and YFSETQ. The CDR3 spans 16 residues. Written as DNA, the CDR3 is TGCGCCAGCAGCTCCCACACGGCTAGCGGGAAAGAGACCCAGTACTTC. Amino acid sequence: CASSSHTASGKETQYF.

The rearrangement links TRBV7-3 to TRBJ2-6; D unclear. CDR3 size: 17 residues. Per the germline V gene, CDR1 is SGHTA and CDR2 is FQGTGA. The V and J ends lost 0 bases and 0 bases respectively, with 9 bases between them. In DNA, the CDR3 is TGTGCCAGCAGCTTAACGTACAGCCCCTCTGGGGCCAACGTCCTGACTTTC. It specifies CASSLTYSPSGANVLTF.